This TCR beta chain was identified in a study of T cells in narcolepsy. The repertoire was sequenced with immunoSEQ multiplex PCR; TCRdb's copy has only in-frame clones and lacks some. The sample contains about 13,000 clones, about 89% of which appear only once. Findings and caveats of the study: Reportedly, autoreactive clonotypes were serially detected in patients' blood but not controls'. Comparing one patient's CSF and blood CD4+ clonotypes highlighted HCRT- and TRIB2-specific autoreactive clonotypes.

Germline V gives CDR1 SGHVS, CDR2 FQNEAQ. CDR3 size: 18 residues. V gave up 2 bases and J gave up 1 base; unmatched junction bases: 13. Regarding this clone: The antigen is unknown.

The rearrangement links TRBV7-8 to TRBJ2-5; 7 positions agree with TRBD1. This TCR was sampled from a human donor with narcolepsy. What was sequenced was CD45RA- memory CD4+ T cells from PBMCs. CDR3 DNA sequence: TGTGCCAGCAGCTTAAGGGGGCACACCGCGACGCGCCAAGAGACCCAGTACTTC. Translation: CASSLRGHTATRQETQYF.